This T cell receptor beta chain appears in the sequencing data of a study of blood T cell repertoires in COVID-19. For the study at large: Samples came from the United States, Italy and Spain, spanning acute and convalescent COVID-19. In each case, the material was cDNA or gDNA derived from T cells, B-cell-depleted T cells, or PBMCs.

V was shortened by 7 bases and J by 3 bases, with 16 bases between the two germline ends. The CDR3 is 15 residues long. CDR1 and CDR2 (germline): LNHDA, SQIVND (reference sequence). The repertoire was sequenced with immunoSEQ multiplex PCR; TCRdb's copy has only in-frame clones and lacks some. This sample has 350,000 to 450,000 clones, with more than 85% found just once. This chain links TRBV19 with TRBJ1-5; TRBD1 is a possible D gene (6 bases). The TCR sequence derives from a human donor in a cohort sampled during active COVID-19. Sequences were obtained from peripheral blood. The DNA of the CDR3 is TGTGCCAGTATGGGGCAGGGGTTTTCCAATCAGCCCCAGCATTTT. Its translation: CASMGQGFSNQPQHF.